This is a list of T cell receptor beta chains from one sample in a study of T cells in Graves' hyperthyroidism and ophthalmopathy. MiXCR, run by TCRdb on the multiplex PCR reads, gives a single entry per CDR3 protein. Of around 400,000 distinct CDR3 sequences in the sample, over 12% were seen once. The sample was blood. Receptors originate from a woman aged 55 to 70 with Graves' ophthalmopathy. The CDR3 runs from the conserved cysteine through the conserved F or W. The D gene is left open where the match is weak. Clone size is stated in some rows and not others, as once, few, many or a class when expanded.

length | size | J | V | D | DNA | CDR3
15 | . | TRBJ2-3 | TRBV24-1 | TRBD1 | TGTGCCACCAGTGATCGGGACAGGGGACCAGATACGCAGTATTTT | CATSDRDRGPDTQYF
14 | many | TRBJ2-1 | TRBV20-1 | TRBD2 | TGCAGTGCTATACGGGAGGGATCCTACAATGAGCAGTTCTTC | CSAIREGSYNEQFF
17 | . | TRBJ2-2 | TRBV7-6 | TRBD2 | TGTGCCAGCAGCCCCGCTCGGCTAGCGGGAGGCGGAGGGGAGCTGTTTTTT | CASSPARLAGGGGELFF
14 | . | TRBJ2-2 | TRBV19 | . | TGTGCCAGTAGTCCGCCAGTTAACACCGGGGAGCTGTTTTTT | CASSPPVNTGELFF
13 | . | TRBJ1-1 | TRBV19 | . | TGTGCCAGTAGTAGTCCCCAGAACACTGAAGCTTTCTTT | CASSSPQNTEAFF
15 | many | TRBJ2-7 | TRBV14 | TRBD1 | TGTGCCAGCAGCCAAATAGGACAGGGCACCTACGAGCAGTACTTC | CASSQIGQGTYEQYF
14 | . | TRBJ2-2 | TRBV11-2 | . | TGTGCCAGCAGGTTCGACAGAAACACCGGGGAGCTGTTTTTT | CASRFDRNTGELFF
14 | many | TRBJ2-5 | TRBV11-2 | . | TGTGCCAGCAGCTTAGGAGACGGGAGAGAGACCCAGTACTTC | CASSLGDGRETQYF
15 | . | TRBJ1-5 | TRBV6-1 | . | TGTGCCAGCAGTGATGGGCCAGGGCCCGGCCAGGCCCAGCATTTT | CASSDGPGPGQAQHF
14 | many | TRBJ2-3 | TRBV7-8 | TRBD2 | TGTGCCAGCAGCTTTGGCGGGAGCAAAGATACGCAGTATTTT | CASSFGGSKDTQYF
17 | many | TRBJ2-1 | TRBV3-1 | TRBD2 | TGTGCCAGCAGCCAAGATCGGGGGGGCAGCTCCTACAATGAGCAGTTCTTC | CASSQDRGGSSYNEQFF
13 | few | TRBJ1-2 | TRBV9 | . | TGTGCCAGCAGCGTAACCCAGGACTATGGCTACACCTTC | CASSVTQDYGYTF